This T cell receptor beta chain is from a study of brain T cells in children with intractable seizures. Patients received at least one anti-epileptic drug before surgery. TCRdb keeps only in-frame clones here, not all; method: immunoSEQ multiplex PCR. Of around 100,000 clones listed, roughly 92% were seen once; the top ten hold more than 3%. CDR1 and CDR2 (germline): SGHTA, FQGTGA. V was cut by 3 bases and J by 3 bases, with 15 bases left in between. This CDR3 has 16 residues. The input for sequencing was peripheral blood, taken at surgery. The V and J genes are TRBV7-3 and TRBJ1-3; the D gene is possibly TRBD1 (6 bases). The sequence came from a boy younger than two with hemimegalencephaly and intractable seizures. The CDR3 nucleotides read TGTGCCAGCAGCTTGGGGCCCAGGGGCAGTGGAAACACCATATATTTT. Translation gives CASSLGPRGSGNTIYF.